These T cell receptor beta chains were read from a single sample in a study of T cell responses to AZD1222 COVID-19 vaccine. Assay: immunoSEQ multiplex PCR; the TCRdb copy retains only in-frame clones and omits some. The table shows fewer than 70,000 clones, with roughly 87% occurring only once. The sequenced sample was peripheral blood, obtained 28 days after the second AZD1222 dose. The receptors were gathered from an adult who received the AZD1222 COVID-19 vaccine. The CDR3 runs from the conserved cysteine through the conserved F or W. D genes are given only for firm matches. Clone sizes are given selectively: once, few, many, or a class where the clone is expanded.

J | V | D | size | CDR3 | DNA
TRBJ2-7 | TRBV2 | TRBD1 | few | CASSAGQGGTYEQYF | TGTGCCAGCAGTGCGGGACAGGGGGGGACCTACGAGCAGTACTTC
TRBJ1-5 | TRBV20-1 | TRBD1 | - | CSASLTGYNQPQHF | TGCAGTGCTAGTTTGACAGGGTATAATCAGCCCCAGCATTTT
TRBJ2-7 | TRBV11-3 | - | - | CASSPGRGEQYF | TGTGCCAGCAGCCCGGGGAGGGGGGAGCAGTACTTC
TRBJ2-5 | TRBV5-1 | TRBD2 | - | CASSTSGRSQETQYF | TGCGCCAGCAGCACTAGCGGGAGATCCCAAGAGACCCAGTACTTC
TRBJ2-7 | TRBV5-6 | TRBD2 | - | CASSSPGGWYEQYF | TGTGCCAGCAGCTCCCCGGGAGGTTGGTACGAGCAGTACTTC
TRBJ2-5 | TRBV11-2 | - | once | CASSFQETQYF | TGTGCCAGCAGCTTCCAAGAGACCCAGTACTTC
TRBJ2-7 | TRBV3-1/TRBV3-2 | - | - | CASSIGAKGSGEQYF | TGTGCCAGCAGCATTGGGGCAAAGGGTAGCGGCGAGCAGTACTTC
TRBJ1-6 | TRBV3-1/TRBV3-2 | - | - | CASSQGQVLGNSPLHF | TGTGCCAGCAGCCAAGGACAGGTGTTAGGTAATTCACCCCTCCACTTT
TRBJ2-3 | TRBV3-1/TRBV3-2 | TRBD1 | - | CASSGKTGDTQYF | TGTGCCAGCAGCGGGAAGACAGGGGATACGCAGTATTTT
TRBJ1-5 | TRBV7-9 | - | few | CASSLPTQPQHF | TGTGCCAGCAGTCTCCCCACTCAGCCCCAGCATTTT
TRBJ2-2 | TRBV30 | - | - | CAWSQGENTGELFF | TGTGCCTGGAGTCAAGGGGAGAACACCGGGGAGCTGTTTTTT
TRBJ1-1 | TRBV3-1/TRBV3-2 | - | few | CASSQTPALGEAFF | TGTGCCAGCAGCCAAACCCCAGCCTTGGGTGAAGCTTTCTTT
TRBJ1-1 | TRBV7-9 | TRBD1 | - | CASSPRDRSDTEAFF | TGTGCCAGCAGCCCCCGGGACAGGTCTGACACTGAAGCTTTCTTT
TRBJ1-3 | TRBV3-1/TRBV3-2 | - | - | CASSQDRRGNTIYF | TGTGCCAGCAGCCAAGACCGTCGAGGAAACACCATATATTTT
TRBJ2-3 | TRBV9 | - | - | CASSPRTSTDTQYF | TGTGCCAGCAGCCCCCGGACTAGCACAGATACGCAGTATTTT
TRBJ1-1 | TRBV11-2 | - | - | CASSPHVNTEAFF | TGTGCCAGCAGCCCCCATGTTAACACTGAAGCTTTCTTT
TRBJ2-5 | TRBV18 | - | - | CASSPASRKETQYF | TGTGCCAGCTCACCAGCCAGCCGAAAAGAGACCCAGTACTTC
TRBJ1-5 | TRBV2 | TRBD1 | few | CASRNPGQGLQPQHF | TGTGCCAGCAGGAACCCGGGACAGGGGTTACAGCCCCAGCATTTT
TRBJ2-5 | TRBV2 | - | - | CASTGKGQETQYF | TGTGCCAGCACGGGAAAGGGCCAAGAGACCCAGTACTTC
TRBJ2-5 | TRBV2 | TRBD1 | - | CASNFGQGPEETQYF | TGTGCCAGCAACTTCGGACAGGGGCCTGAAGAGACCCAGTACTTC
TRBJ1-5 | TRBV6-1 | - | - | CASSEVGRQPQHF | TGTGCCAGCAGTGAGGTCGGTAGGCAGCCCCAGCATTTT
TRBJ2-3 | TRBV7-9 | TRBD2 | - | CASTRLVTSGRSGTDTQYF | TGTGCCAGCACCAGGCTTGTGACTAGCGGGAGATCCGGCACAGATACGCAGTATTTT
TRBJ2-3 | TRBV5-1 | - | - | CASSLNQPTDTQYF | TGCGCCAGCAGCTTGAACCAGCCAACAGATACGCAGTATTTT
TRBJ1-1 | TRBV9 | TRBD1 | - | CASSAYRGQNTEAFF | TGTGCCAGCAGCGCCTACAGGGGGCAGAACACTGAAGCTTTCTTT
TRBJ1-5 | TRBV5-1 | - | few | CASSLEGYSNQPQHF | TGCGCCAGCAGCTTGGAAGGCTATAGCAATCAGCCCCAGCATTTT
TRBJ1-1 | TRBV10-3 | - | - | CAISESGRQNTEAFF | TGTGCCATCAGTGAGTCGGGACGACAGAACACTGAAGCTTTCTTT
TRBJ2-7 | TRBV18 | TRBD2 | - | CASSPRAGGNYEQYF | TGTGCCAGCTCACCACGGGCGGGAGGGAACTACGAGCAGTACTTC
TRBJ2-1 | TRBV5-4 | - | - | CASSLGLNEQFF | TGTGCCAGCAGCTTGGGACTCAATGAGCAGTTCTTC
TRBJ1-1 | TRBV18 | - | - | CASSPGRVGTEAFF | TGTGCCAGCTCACCAGGGAGGGTGGGCACTGAAGCTTTCTTT
TRBJ2-7 | TRBV18 | - | - | CASSRTDEQYF | TGTGCCAGCTCGCGGACAGATGAGCAGTACTTC
TRBJ1-2 | TRBV4-3 | - | - | CASSPGLENYGYTF | TGCGCCAGCAGCCCGGGACTGGAAAACTATGGCTACACCTTC
TRBJ1-3 | TRBV14 | - | - | CASSQKGSGNTIYF | TGTGCCAGCAGCCAAAAAGGTTCTGGAAACACCATATATTTT
TRBJ2-3 | TRBV10-1 | - | - | CASSESARGITDTQYF | TGCGCCAGCAGTGAGTCCGCCAGGGGTATCACAGATACGCAGTATTTT
TRBJ2-4 | TRBV9 | - | - | CASSVGPENIQYF | TGTGCCAGCAGCGTAGGGCCGGAAAACATTCAGTACTTC
TRBJ1-1 | TRBV21-1 | - | - | CASSKATGKSSEAFF | TGTGCCAGCAGCAAAGCCACAGGGAAGAGTTCTGAAGCTTTCTTT
TRBJ2-7 | TRBV5-1 | - | - | CASSRLFSRALEEQYF | TGCGCCAGCAGCCGGCTCTTTTCGAGGGCCCTTGAAGAGCAGTACTTC
TRBJ2-2 | TRBV6-5 | - | - | CASSRESGELFF | TGTGCCAGCAGCCGGGAATCCGGGGAGCTGTTTTTT
TRBJ2-2 | TRBV10-1 | TRBD1 | - | CASSTSGTGRSGELFF | TGCGCCAGTTCCACGAGCGGGACAGGGCGATCCGGGGAGCTGTTTTTT
TRBJ2-1 | TRBV12-5 | - | once | CASGLGSPGSYNEQFF | TGTGCTAGTGGTTTGGGGAGCCCGGGCTCCTACAATGAGCAGTTCTTC
TRBJ2-1 | TRBV28 | - | - | CASSFFQEQFF | TGTGCCAGCAGTTTTTTCCAGGAGCAGTTCTTC
TRBJ2-5 | TRBV23-1 | TRBD1 | - | CATRGQGQETQYF | TGCGCCACCAGGGGACAGGGACAAGAGACCCAGTACTTC
TRBJ1-2 | TRBV6-6 | - | - | CASSLARANYGYTF | TGTGCCAGCAGTTTAGCACGGGCAAACTATGGCTACACCTTC
TRBJ2-7 | TRBV11-2 | TRBD1 | few | CASSLTDRGEQYF | TGTGCCAGCAGCTTAACGGACAGGGGCGAGCAGTACTTC
TRBJ1-2 | TRBV28 | - | - | CASSLDLYGYTF | TGTGCCAGCAGTTTAGACCTCTATGGCTACACCTTC
TRBJ2-7 | TRBV18 | TRBD2 | - | CASSPTFSGGYEQYF | TGTGCCAGCTCACCAACTTTCTCGGGAGGGTACGAGCAGTACTTC
TRBJ1-1 | TRBV4-1 | TRBD1 | - | CASSQETTGTGMKNTEAFF | TGCGCCAGCAGCCAAGAAACAACCGGGACAGGAATGAAAAACACTGAAGCTTTCTTT
TRBJ2-3 | TRBV12-5 | - | once | CASAKESGTLPYF | TGTGCTAGTGCCAAAGAATCCGGGACCCTCCCGTATTTT
TRBJ2-2 | TRBV2 | - | - | CASSEDTTGELFF | TGTGCCAGCAGTGAAGATACCACCGGGGAGCTGTTTTTT
TRBJ1-5 | TRBV5-1 | TRBD1 | - | CASRLDGTGDQPQHF | TGCGCCAGCAGATTAGACGGGACAGGGGACCAGCCCCAGCATTTT
TRBJ2-7 | TRBV7-2 | TRBD2 | - | CASSLETGGLLGEQYF | TGTGCCAGCAGCTTAGAGACGGGGGGGCTTCTGGGTGAGCAGTACTTC
TRBJ2-1 | TRBV9 | - | - | CASSLGGAWNEQFF | TGTGCCAGCAGCCTCGGCGGGGCCTGGAATGAGCAGTTCTTC
TRBJ1-2 | TRBV25-1 | - | - | CASSREVAGPYTF | TGTGCCAGCAGTAGAGAGGTGGCAGGGCCCTACACCTTC
TRBJ1-4 | TRBV30 | - | - | CARRGYTGEKLFF | TGTGCTCGGCGCGGGTACACCGGCGAAAAACTGTTTTTT
TRBJ1-4 | TRBV6-1 | - | - | CASSERRTASNEKLFF | TGTGCCAGCAGTGAGCGTCGGACCGCCTCTAATGAAAAACTGTTTTTT